This passage covers 28 T cell receptor beta chains from one sample sequenced in a study of spatial heterogeneity in lung cancer. Sample time point: blood at routine non-recurrence follow-up after resection. Using its own MiXCR run on the 5' RACE reads, TCRdb lists one record per CDR3 protein. Among 20,000 to 30,000 distinct CDR3 sequences listed, 8% to 10% were seen once. The sample here was PBMCs, taken at follow-up. The receptor source for this set is a male donor with early-stage non-small cell lung cancer.

V gene TRBV7-2 combines with J gene TRBJ1-2; D call uncertain. Germline V lookup: CDR1 SGHTA, CDR2 FQGNSA. This CDR3 is 16 amino acids long. Trimming took off 1 base at V and 2 bases at J, with 14 bases between the two ends. CDR3 region: CASSLVRHHQNYGYTF. The CDR3 DNA reads as TGTGCCAGCAGCTTAGTCAGACATCACCAAAACTATGGCTACACCTTC.

This clonotype showed up many times. V usage is TRBV7-2 and J usage is TRBJ2-3; TRBD2 might be the D (5 bases). Germline V gene data show CDR1 as SGHTA and CDR2 as FQGNSA. Between the trimmed V and J ends, which lost 7 bases and 4 bases, there was a span of 15 bases. This CDR3 is built from 14 residues. CDR3 DNA: TGTGCCAGCATACAAGGGAGACCGCCAGATACGCAGTATTTT. Translated, it gives CASIQGRPPDTQYF.

This clonotype was found many times. The V call is TRBV2, the J call TRBJ1-4; no reliable D call. The length of the CDR3 is 14 residues. Trimming removed 5 bases at V and 5 bases at J, with 12 bases between. CDR1 is SNHLY and CDR2 is FYNNEI in the germline V gene. This CDR3 reads CASSHSPGNEKLFF. The CDR3 DNA is TGTGCCAGCAGTCATTCCCCGGGGAATGAAAAACTGTTTTTT.

The V gene is TRBV28, the J gene TRBJ2-6; D gene unclear. Trimming removed 2 bases at V and 0 bases at J, with 5 bases between. The germline V gene has CDR1 MDHEN and CDR2 SYDVKM. The length of the CDR3 is 15 residues. The CDR3 sequence is CASSLPGSGANVLTF. The CDR3 nucleotides are TGTGCCAGCAGTTTACCGGGCTCTGGGGCCAACGTCCTGACTTTC.

This clonotype was picked up a small number of times. The chain links TRBV28 to TRBJ2-3; D ambiguous. This CDR3 comprises 13 residues. Germline V gene data show CDR1 as MDHEN and CDR2 as SYDVKM. V lost 4 bases and J 6 bases, leaving 11 bases between the germline ends. The DNA of the CDR3 is TGTGCCAGCAGTTCGACGACCGAGGATACGCAGTATTTT. Amino acids: CASSSTTEDTQYF.

This clonotype was found many times. The rearrangement joins TRBV11-2 to TRBJ1-2; TRBD1 might be the D (5 bases). V was clipped by 5 bases and J by 7 bases, with 14 bases between them. The CDR3 runs 13 residues. Per the germline V gene, CDR1 is SGHAT and CDR2 is FQNNGV. CDR3 sequence reads: CASSPSMTVGYTF. For the CDR3, the DNA is TGTGCCAGCAGCCCTTCTATGACAGTTGGCTACACCTTC.

The count of this clonotype is one. Since a much larger clone is just one base distant, this may be a read error. The V call is TRBV7-9, the J call TRBJ2-3; perhaps TRBD1 as D (5 bases). CDR3 length equals 14 residues. Looked up from germline, CDR1 is SEHNR and CDR2 is FQNEAQ (reference sequence). Trimming cost V 3 bases and J 5 bases, with 12 bases left between them. The chain's CDR3 is CASSFSPGLDTQYF. CDR3 bases: TGTGCCAGCAGCTTTTCTCCAGGGCTAGATACGCAGTATTTT.

In its sample, this clonotype was seen a few times. The V and J genes are TRBV10-2 and TRBJ2-7, with TRBD2 as a possible D gene (5 bases). Germline V gene sequence: CDR1 WSHSY, CDR2 SAAADI. The V end was cut by 2 bases, the J end by 3 bases, with 14 bases between. This CDR3 spans 15 amino acids. CDR3 in DNA: TGCGCCAGCAGTGAGGGAGGCGAAAACTACTACGAGCAGTACTTC. Protein product: CASSEGGENYYEQYF.

This clonotype came up many times. The chain recombines TRBV18 with TRBJ2-2; D not resolved. Per germline, CDR1 KGHSH and CDR2 LQKENI. The CDR3 is made up of 14 amino acids. V lost 6 bases to trimming and J lost 4 bases, with 12 bases between them. CDR3 coding DNA: TGTGCCAGCTCTGGGCAGAGAGCCACCGGGGAGCTGTTTTTT. Translating gives CASSGQRATGELFF.

This sequence joins TRBV28 and TRBJ2-3; a possible D gene is TRBD2 (7 bases). The CDR3 has 17 residues. Trimming shortened V by 3 bases and J by 3 bases, and 19 bases separated the two germline ends. CDR1 and CDR2 (germline): MDHEN, SYDVKM. The CDR3 reads CASSFFSAAGATDTQYF. Here the CDR3 DNA reads TGTGCCAGCAGTTTCTTTTCGGCGGCGGGGGCTACAGATACGCAGTATTTT.

This clonotype was recorded at least ten times. This sequence joins TRBV11-2 and TRBJ2-7; D is perhaps TRBD1 (5 bases). Trimming left V 8 bases short and J 4 bases short, with 21 bases between. Looked up from germline, CDR1 is SGHAT and CDR2 is FQNNGV. The CDR3 is made up of 15 amino acids. The CDR3 spells CASGIRTLSRYEQYF. The DNA of the CDR3 is TGTGCCAGCGGCATCAGGACACTCTCCCGTTACGAGCAGTACTTC.

The chain couples TRBV11-2 to TRBJ2-1, with 13 bases aligning to TRBD2. There are 18 residues in the CDR3. The V gene end was trimmed by 5 bases and the J gene end by 4 bases; junction bases not matched to a gene: 11. The germline V gene has CDR1 SGHAT and CDR2 FQNNGV. In DNA form, the CDR3 reads TGTGCCAGCAGCGCACCGGGACTAGCGGGGAGCCATTACAATGAGCAGTTCTTC. As protein: CASSAPGLAGSHYNEQFF.

This clonotype was found a few times. The chain links TRBV7-2 to TRBJ2-2; the D is unclear. The CDR3 contains 17 residues. CDR1 SGHTA and CDR2 FQGNSA come from the germline V gene. V was shortened by 1 base and J by 5 bases, with 17 bases between the two germline ends. CDR3 sequence: CASSLVVTLERTGELFF. CDR3 nucleotide sequence: TGTGCCAGCAGCTTAGTTGTCACCCTCGAAAGAACCGGGGAGCTGTTTTTT.

Only a few counts were recorded for this clonotype. V usage is TRBV15 and J usage is TRBJ2-3; no reliable D call. The CDR3 totals 16 residues. Germline CDR1 LNHNV, CDR2 YYDKDF (reference sequence). V dropped 1 base and J dropped 0 bases, with 11 bases sitting between them. CDR3: CATSRGVSGSTDTQYF. CDR3 DNA sequence: TGTGCCACCAGCAGAGGGGTGTCCGGGAGCACAGATACGCAGTATTTT. Full variable domain (rest looked up from reference TRBV15 and TRBJ2-3): DAMVIQNPRYQVTQFGKPVTLSCSQTLNHNVMYWYQQKSSQAPKLLFHYYDKDFNNEADTPDNFQSRRPNTSFCFLDIRSPGLGDTAMYLCATSRGVSGSTDTQYFGPGTRLTVL.

This clonotype was recorded many times. The chain joins TRBV5-4 to TRBJ2-4, with D possibly being TRBD1 or TRBD2 (6 bases each). V lost 7 bases to trimming and J lost 3 bases, with 17 bases between them. Germline values: CDR1 SGHNT, CDR2 YYREEE (reference sequence). The CDR3 has 15 amino acids. As DNA, the CDR3 is TGTGCCAGCCAACCCGGGGGCGTTGGCAAAAACATTCAGTACTTC. Translating it yields CASQPGGVGKNIQYF.

This clonotype was detected ten times or more. The chain carries TRBV4-3 and TRBJ2-5, with D possibly being TRBD1 (6 bases). Germline lookup yields CDR1 LGHNA and CDR2 YSLEER. Trimming pared 4 bases from V and 1 base from J, leaving 13 bases between. This CDR3 region has 15 residues. This chain's CDR3 is CASSRGLAVQETQYF. CDR3 DNA: TGCGCCAGCAGCCGGGGGCTGGCGGTCCAAGAGACCCAGTACTTC.

The chain recombines TRBV6-1 with TRBJ2-3, with unresolved D. Trimming shortened V by 7 bases and J by 4 bases, and 6 bases separated the two germline ends. The CDR3 is 11 residues long. Germline V gene sequence: CDR1 MNHNS, CDR2 SASEGT. The CDR3 DNA sequence: TGTGCCAGCATCAGCCCAGATACGCAGTATTTT. Residues: CASISPDTQYF.

This clonotype came up many times. The chain has TRBV5-1 and TRBJ2-7; D not resolved. Trimming took 0 bases from V and 1 from J, leaving 5 bases between them. This CDR3 comprises 13 residues. The germline V gene has CDR1 SGHRS and CDR2 YFSETQ. This chain's CDR3 is CASSLGASYEQYF. The CDR3 DNA reads as TGCGCCAGCAGCTTGGGAGCTTCCTACGAGCAGTACTTC.

The table lists this clonotype with many counts. This chain uses TRBV7-2 with TRBJ2-3, with D possibly matching TRBD2 (6 bases). This CDR3 has 14 residues. Germline V gene data show CDR1 as SGHTA and CDR2 as FQGNSA. V was shortened by 3 bases and J by 1 base, with 8 bases between the two germline ends. The DNA for the CDR3 is TGTGCCAGCAGCTTGTGGAGGGGCACAGATACGCAGTATTTT. This translates into CASSLWRGTDTQYF.

In its sample, this clonotype was seen a few times. V usage is TRBV27 and J usage is TRBJ1-6, with D possibly TRBD1 on 6 matching bases. The V end lost 1 base, the J end lost 11 bases, and 12 bases lay between the germline ends. This CDR3 is built from 14 residues. Per germline, CDR1 MNHEY and CDR2 SMNVEV (reference sequence). CDR3: CASSLFRGKAPLHF. CDR3 sequence (DNA): TGTGCCAGCAGTTTATTCAGGGGAAAGGCACCCCTCCACTTT.

This clonotype was observed at least ten times. This chain uses TRBV11-3 with TRBJ2-2; tentatively, D is TRBD1 or TRBD2 (5 bases each). The CDR3 is 15 amino acids. The V gene lost 5 bases and the J gene lost 1 base, with 11 bases spanning the gap. Germline CDR1 reads SGHNT; CDR2 reads YENEEA. The CDR3 region is CASSPGTVNTGELFF. CDR3 bases: TGTGCCAGCAGCCCCGGGACGGTGAACACCGGGGAGCTGTTTTTT. The variable domain in full, with the rest retrieved from reference TRBV11-3 and TRBJ2-2, is EAGVVQSPRYKIIEKKQPVAFWCNPISGHNTLYWYLQNLGQGPELLIRYENEEAVDDSQLPKDRFSAERLKGVDSTLKIQPAELGDSAVYLCASSPGTVNTGELFFGEGSRLTVL.

This clonotype has at least ten counts. The J gene is TRBJ2-1, the V gene TRBV7-9; 7 nucleotides align to TRBD1. Germline V lookup: CDR1 SEHNR, CDR2 FQNEAQ (reference sequence). The trim removed 11 bases at V and 8 bases at J, leaving 9 bases unmatched. The CDR3 is made up of 12 amino acids. CDR3 sequence reads: CAGYRGSDEQFF. The CDR3 bases are TGTGCCGGGTACAGGGGAAGCGATGAGCAGTTCTTC.

The sample holds many counts of this clonotype. The V call is TRBV15, the J call TRBJ1-1; D is uncertain. V gave up 0 bases and J gave up 11 bases, with 16 bases separating them. The germline V gene encodes CDR1 LNHNV and CDR2 YYDKDF (reference sequence). CDR3 length: 14 residues. This CDR3 reads CATSRDVLVGSAFF. The CDR3 coding sequence is TGTGCCACCAGCAGAGATGTGTTAGTAGGGAGCGCTTTCTTT.

Only a few counts were recorded for this clonotype. The chain recombines TRBV4-3 with TRBJ1-2; no clear D. Trimming took 1 base from V and 3 from J, leaving 9 bases between them. CDR1 and CDR2 (germline): LGHNA, YSLEER. The CDR3 is made up of 14 amino acids. The CDR3 is CASSQGTEDYGYTF. The CDR3 coding sequence is TGCGCCAGCAGCCAAGGTACAGAGGACTATGGCTACACCTTC.

The V gene is TRBV5-1, the J gene TRBJ1-2; D is undetermined. In germline, CDR1 is SGHRS, CDR2 YFSETQ. Trimming removed 2 bases from V and 7 bases from J, with 12 bases in between. This CDR3 is 13 amino acids long. CDR3: CASSLDPLVGYTF. In DNA, the CDR3 is TGCGCCAGCAGCTTAGACCCACTTGTTGGCTACACCTTC.

This clonotype was seen at least ten times. The chain links TRBV7-9 to TRBJ2-5, with D unclear. V was pared by 5 bases and J by 5 bases, with 18 bases between. Germline values: CDR1 SEHNR, CDR2 FQNEAQ (reference sequence). This CDR3 is 15 amino acids long. CDR3 in amino acids: CASSLPRRLGETQYF. The DNA of the CDR3 is TGTGCCAGCAGCCTCCCTAGGCGGCTCGGGGAGACCCAGTACTTC.

This clonotype was seen ten or more times. V gene TRBV4-1 combines with J gene TRBJ2-4; D is perhaps TRBD2 (6 bases). Germline lookup yields CDR1 MGHRA and CDR2 YSYEKL. CDR3 length: 14 amino acids. Trimming left V 0 bases short and J 5 bases short, with 8 bases between. The CDR3 DNA reads as TGCGCCAGCAGCCAAGATGGGAGGCAAAACATTCAGTACTTC. This translates into CASSQDGRQNIQYF.

The genes are TRBV18 and TRBJ2-7; TRBD1 might be the D (6 bases). This CDR3 comprises 13 residues. CDR1 and CDR2 from the germline V gene are KGHSH and LQKENI. The germline V and J ends were trimmed by 8 bases and 3 bases, with 14 bases remaining between them. CDR3: CASTQGVGYEQYF. CDR3 DNA sequence: TGTGCCAGCACACAGGGAGTTGGCTACGAGCAGTACTTC.